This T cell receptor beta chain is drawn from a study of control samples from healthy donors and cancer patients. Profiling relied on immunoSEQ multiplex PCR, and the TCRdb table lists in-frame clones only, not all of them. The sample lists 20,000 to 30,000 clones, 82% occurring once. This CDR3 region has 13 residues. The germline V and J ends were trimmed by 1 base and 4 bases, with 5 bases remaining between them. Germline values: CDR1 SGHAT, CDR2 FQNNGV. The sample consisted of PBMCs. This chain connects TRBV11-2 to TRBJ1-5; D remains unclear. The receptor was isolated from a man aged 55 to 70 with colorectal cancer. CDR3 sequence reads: CASSLGQNQPQHF. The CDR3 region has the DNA TGTGCCAGCAGCTTAGGGCAGAATCAGCCCCAGCATTTT.